The 10 T cell receptor beta chains presented below share a single source sample, sequenced in a study of T cell responses to AZD1222 COVID-19 vaccine. TCRdb's copy holds only in-frame clones and misses some; the assay was immunoSEQ multiplex PCR. The sample carries some 190,000 clones, around 90% recorded once. Sequencing used peripheral blood, obtained 28 days after the second AZD1222 dose. The receptors were gathered from an adult who received the AZD1222 COVID-19 vaccine.

This chain links TRBV5-4 with TRBJ1-2, with TRBD1 as a possible D gene (5 bases). The CDR3 loop spans 15 amino acids. Germline-derived CDR1 and CDR2 are SGHNT and YYREEE (reference sequence). Trimming stripped 0 bases from V and 0 bases from J, with 9 bases between. CDR3 nucleotide sequence: TGTGCCAGCAGCTTGGAGGGGTCAGCTAACTATGGCTACACCTTC. Translated, it gives CASSLEGSANYGYTF.

The V call is TRBV27, the J call TRBJ1-6; no firm D call. Trimming took 7 bases from V and 2 from J, leaving 9 bases between them. The CDR3 is made up of 14 amino acids. The germline gives CDR1 MNHEY, CDR2 SMNVEV (reference sequence). In nucleotides, the CDR3 is TGTGCCAGCACCCTTGGGGCCTATAATTCACCCCTCCACTTT. Residues: CASTLGAYNSPLHF.

The genes are TRBV9 and TRBJ2-1; tentatively, D is TRBD1 or TRBD2 (6 bases each). The germline V gene encodes CDR1 SGDLS and CDR2 YYNGEE. V was cut by 2 bases and J by 1 base, with 13 bases left in between. The CDR3 runs 16 residues. Written as DNA, the CDR3 is TGTGCCAGCAGCGTCCTAGGGGGACTTTCCTACAATGAGCAGTTCTTC. Its translation is CASSVLGGLSYNEQFF.

This clone was observed once. The genes are TRBV9 and TRBJ2-5; 12 bases line up with TRBD2. The CDR3 covers 15 residues. J lost 5 bases, V lost 5 bases, and 7 bases had no gene match. Germline-derived CDR1 and CDR2 are SGDLS and YYNGEE. CDR3 nucleotide sequence: TGTGCCAGCAGGCCTAGCGGGGGGGTTATGGAGACCCAGTACTTC. This encodes CASRPSGGVMETQYF.

This clone was observed a handful of times. The chain is built from TRBV2 and TRBJ2-1; TRBD2 aligns across 7 bases. The CDR3 runs 15 residues. V trimming: 3 bases; J trimming: 5 bases; junction bases outside the gene matches: 7. The germline gives CDR1 SNHLY, CDR2 FYNNEI. CDR3 coding DNA: TGTGCCAGCAGTGATGGGCGGGAGTACGACAATGAGCAGTTCTTC. Translating gives CASSDGREYDNEQFF.

This clone is a singleton in its sample. The chain uses TRBV15 and TRBJ1-6; D is unresolved. This CDR3 comprises 14 residues. Germline CDR1 and CDR2: LNHNV and YYDKDF (reference sequence). V shed 0 bases and J shed 6 bases, with 6 bases lying between them. The chain's CDR3 is CATSRDPLNSPLHF. As DNA, the CDR3 is TGTGCCACCAGCAGAGATCCCCTTAATTCACCCCTCCACTTT.

The chain recombines TRBV7-8 with TRBJ2-5; D uncertain. The CDR3 consists of 16 residues. Germline V CDR1 and CDR2: SGHVS, FQNEAQ. Trimming took 3 bases from V and 5 from J, leaving 19 bases between them. The CDR3 is CASSFRRGFFGETQYF. The CDR3 coding sequence is TGTGCCAGCAGCTTTCGTCGTGGCTTTTTCGGGGAGACCCAGTACTTC.

The rearrangement links TRBV5-4 to TRBJ2-2; D gene ambiguous. The germline gives CDR1 SGHNT, CDR2 YYREEE (reference sequence). The CDR3 sequence is 14 residues long. The V end was cut by 4 bases, the J end by 0 bases, with 7 bases between. CDR3 sequence (DNA): TGTGCCAGCAGCCCATTTACGAACACCGGGGAGCTGTTTTTT. Translated: CASSPFTNTGELFF. The entire variable domain, with the rest obtained from reference TRBV5-4 and TRBJ2-2, is as follows: ETGVTQSPTHLIKTRGQQVTLRCSSQSGHNTVSWYQQALGQGPQFIFQYYREEENGRGNFPPRFSGLQFPNYSSELNVNALELDDSALYLCASSPFTNTGELFFGEGSRLTVL.

The chain uses TRBV28 and TRBJ1-2; 10 bases map to TRBD1. The germline gives CDR1 MDHEN, CDR2 SYDVKM. The ends lost 7 bases at V and 8 bases at J; junction bases unmatched: 16. The CDR3 runs 16 residues. CDR3 DNA: TGTGCCAGCACTCTTAAATCCCCGGGACAGGGGTCCGGCTACACCTTC. It specifies CASTLKSPGQGSGYTF.

The count of this clone is one. The V call is TRBV30, the J call TRBJ1-5; 7 nucleotides match TRBD1. V was pared by 8 bases and J by 9 bases, with 10 bases of the junction left unmatched. Germline assignment: CDR1 GTSNPN and CDR2 SVGIG (reference sequence). The length of the CDR3 is 12 residues. The CDR3 here is CALTTGESPQHF. CDR3 sequence (DNA): TGTGCCCTCACCACAGGGGAATCGCCCCAGCATTTT.